The 15 T cell receptor beta chains below come from one sample, sequenced in a study of CD8 T cells in Susac syndrome. The authors reverse transcribed roughly 0.5 to 1 ug RNA with random hexamers. A single record per CDR3 protein comes from TCRdb applying MiXCR to the immunoSEQ multiplex PCR reads. The top ten hold approximately 0.1% of the sample, which has roughly 200,000 distinct CDR3 sequences, around 95% seen once. Sequencing was performed on CD4+ T cells from PBMCs. Source of these receptors: a human donor with multiple sclerosis.

J is TRBJ2-3 and V is TRBV4-2; 7 bases fit TRBD2. Trimming cost V 1 base and J 5 bases; bases outside gene matches: 9. Germline assignment: CDR1 LGHNA and CDR2 YNFKEQ. The CDR3 extends over 16 amino acids. The CDR3 DNA is TGTGCCAGCAGCCAAGCCCATGGCAGGGAGGGAGATACGCAGTATTTT. It yields the protein CASSQAHGREGDTQYF.

This clonotype showed up just a few times. CDR3 DNA: TGTGCCAGCAGCCAAGGACTCAATGAAAAACTGTTTTTT. It is translated as CASSQGLNEKLFF. This chain connects TRBV3-1 to TRBJ1-4, with D uncertain. Germline CDR1 is LGHDT and CDR2 is YNNKEL (reference sequence). The V and J ends lost 1 base and 5 bases respectively, with 5 bases between them. The CDR3 consists of 13 residues. Based on the CDR3 plus reference TRBV3-1 and TRBJ1-4, the full variable domain is DTAVSQTPKYLVTQMGNDKSIKCEQNLGHDTMYWYKQDSKKFLKIMFSYNNKELIINETVPNRFSPKSPDKAHLNLHINSLELGDSAVYFCASSQGLNEKLFFGSGTQLSVL.

The genes are TRBV27 and TRBJ1-2, with TRBD1 identical over 8 bases. Looked up from germline, CDR1 is MNHEY and CDR2 is SMNVEV (reference sequence). Losses at the gene ends were 3 bases for V and 4 bases for J; bases not matched to a gene: 4. The CDR3 totals 14 residues. DNA of the CDR3: TGTGCCAGCAGTTTGAGACAGGGGTCCTATGGCTACACCTTC. Amino acids: CASSLRQGSYGYTF.

This sequence joins TRBV30 and TRBJ2-7; D remains unclear. Germline-derived CDR1 and CDR2 are GTSNPN and SVGIG (reference sequence). V dropped 0 bases and J dropped 2 bases, with 14 bases sitting between them. CDR3 length equals 15 residues. The CDR3 DNA reads TGTGCCTGGAGTGTACAGAGTCACAGAACCTACGAGCAGTACTTC. Protein sequence: CAWSVQSHRTYEQYF. The complete variable domain, with remaining parts taken from reference TRBV30 and TRBJ2-7, reads SQTIHQWPATLVQPVGSPLSLECTVEGTSNPNLYWYRQAAGRGLQLLFYSVGIGQISSEVPQNLSASRPQDRQFILSSKKLLLSDSGFYLCAWSVQSHRTYEQYFGPGTRLTVT.

The rearrangement joins TRBV20-1 to TRBJ2-3; maybe TRBD1 (5 bases). Trimming took off 8 bases at V and 1 base at J, with 19 bases between the two ends. From germline, CDR1 is DFQATT and CDR2 SNEGSKA (reference sequence). The CDR3 has 15 residues. DNA of the CDR3: TGCAGTTTCTCGTGGACACCCCTGCGCACAGATACGCAGTATTTT. Its translation is CSFSWTPLRTDTQYF.

The chain combines TRBV3-1 with TRBJ2-7; D ambiguous. Germline CDR1 is LGHDT and CDR2 is YNNKEL (reference sequence). V was pared by 1 base and J by 6 bases, with 7 bases between. The CDR3 spans 12 residues. CDR3 nucleotides: TGTGCCAGCAGCCAAGTGATGTCCGAGCAGTACTTC. It codes for CASSQVMSEQYF.

The chain joins TRBV7-9 to TRBJ2-5; D unresolved. Germline-derived CDR1 and CDR2 are SEHNR and FQNEAQ (reference sequence). The CDR3 is 14 amino acids. V was shortened by 4 bases and J by 1 base, with 10 bases between the two germline ends. The CDR3 loop reads CASSSWRGQETQYF. CDR3 DNA: TGTGCCAGCAGCTCCTGGCGCGGCCAAGAGACCCAGTACTTC.

The chain links TRBV20-1 to TRBJ2-2, with D possibly TRBD2 on 6 matching bases. Trimming took off 3 bases at V and 7 bases at J, with 15 bases between the two ends. The germline gives CDR1 DFQATT, CDR2 SNEGSKA (reference sequence). This CDR3 contains 14 residues. The CDR3: CSARALAADGELFF. CDR3 bases: TGCAGTGCTAGGGCACTAGCCGCGGACGGGGAGCTGTTTTTT.

The chain couples TRBV30 to TRBJ1-3; unclear D gene. The CDR3 length is 13 residues. Trimming cost V 2 bases and J 1 base, with 6 bases left between them. Germline CDR1 is GTSNPN and CDR2 is SVGIG (reference sequence). The CDR3 DNA reads TGTGCCTGGAGTCGCCAGTCTGGAAACACCATATATTTT. Its protein product is CAWSRQSGNTIYF.

This chain uses TRBV29-1 with TRBJ2-2, with 11 bases fitting TRBD1. The CDR3 loop spans 15 amino acids. The germline CDR1 and CDR2 sequences are SQVTM and ANQGSEA. J lost 5 bases, V lost 7 bases, and 9 bases had no gene match. The CDR3 bases are TGCAGCGCTACCGGGACAGGGGGTTTTACCGGGGAGCTGTTTTTT. Translating it yields CSATGTGGFTGELFF.

V gene TRBV6-6 combines with J gene TRBJ2-1; TRBD2 matches 7 bases. The CDR3 is made up of 15 amino acids. J was trimmed by 5 bases and V by 6 bases; bases with no gene match: 10. Germline V gives CDR1 MNHNY, CDR2 SVGAGI (reference sequence). CDR3 bases: TGTGCCAGCAGCCGGTGGGGGGGAGCGGACAATGAGCAGTTCTTC. It is translated as CASSRWGGADNEQFF.

This chain joins TRBV29-1 and TRBJ1-2, with D unclear. This CDR3 spans 14 amino acids. Germline CDR1 and CDR2: SQVTM and ANQGSEA. Trimming stripped 3 bases from V and 2 bases from J, with 13 bases between. CDR3 DNA sequence: TGCAGCGTTGACCCACTGGGCTTGAACTATGGCTACACCTTC. This codes for CSVDPLGLNYGYTF.

This rearrangement joins TRBV7-2 to TRBJ1-3; 10 bases are shared with TRBD1. The CDR3 runs 16 residues. CDR1 and CDR2 (germline): SGHTA, FQGNSA. V was clipped by 2 bases and J by 3 bases; unmatched bases: 4. The CDR3 loop reads CASSLSGTGVGNTIYF. CDR3 coding DNA: TGTGCCAGCAGCTTATCCGGGACAGGGGTTGGAAACACCATATATTTT.

This chain connects TRBV29-1 to TRBJ2-1; a weak D match, TRBD2 (5 bases). Germline loops: CDR1 SQVTM, CDR2 ANQGSEA. The CDR3 has 13 residues. The germline V and J ends were trimmed by 6 bases and 4 bases, with 13 bases remaining between them. The chain's CDR3 is CSVEPGGYNEQFF. In DNA form, the CDR3 reads TGCAGCGTGGAGCCAGGAGGATACAATGAGCAGTTCTTC.

V and J are TRBV29-1 and TRBJ2-3; no clear D gene. Trimming removed 5 bases at V and 0 bases at J, with 15 bases between. Per the germline V gene, CDR1 is SQVTM and CDR2 is ANQGSEA. The CDR3 length is 15 residues. CDR3 sequence reads: CSVSNRRPSTDTQYF. In nucleotides, the CDR3 is TGCAGCGTTAGCAACCGTAGGCCGAGCACAGATACGCAGTATTTT.